Detailed here is one TCR beta chain. This sample was taken from a study of CD8+ T cells in alopecia areata. Extracted RNA was reverse transcribed, and the resulting cDNA served as sequencing template. Libraries were prepared by immunoSEQ multiplex PCR; TCRdb keeps only in-frame clonotypes and omits some of them. The repertoire consists of roughly 210,000 clones, with roughly 40% occurring once and the leading ten covering 2% to 3%. Indicated treatment: oral pan-JAK inhibitor, 5-10 mg twice daily. The CDR3 is 16 residues long. CDR1 is SGDLS, CDR2 YYNGEE, per germline. V lost 4 bases and J lost 4, with 20 bases in between.

The starting material was CD4+ T cells sorted from blood, obtained at approximately week 39, from a patient treated with tofacitinib. The clonotype was recovered from a human donor with alopecia areata. The V gene is TRBV9, the J gene TRBJ1-1, with D perhaps TRBD1 (5 bases). The CDR3 protein is CASSPTSGRSGTEAFF. The CDR3 bases are TGTGCCAGCAGCCCCACCTCGGGGCGCTCGGGCACTGAAGCTTTCTTT.